The 30 T cell receptor beta chains in this list originate from one sample, sequenced in a study of T-cell reconstitution after alpha-beta-depleted transplantation in children. Unique molecular identifiers tagged the TCRbeta library. TCRdb recomputed calls from the PCR reads with MiXCR, one row per CDR3 protein. The table lists 90,000 to 130,000 distinct CDR3 sequences, roughly 6.1% of them singletons. Specimen: PBMCs, mostly from graft donor cells, collected 360 days after TCRalphabeta/CD19-depleted stem cell transplant. These receptor sequences come from a male patient aged 2-15 years who had a stem cell transplant for acute lymphoblastic leukemia, so the T cells may come from the graft donor.

At least ten counts were recorded for this clonotype. This chain links TRBV28 with TRBJ2-7, with D possibly matching TRBD1 (6 bases). Trimming removed 3 bases at V and 6 bases at J, with 9 bases between. The CDR3 runs to 12 residues. Germline CDR1 and CDR2: MDHEN and SYDVKM. CDR3 sequence: CASSFRGREQYF. As DNA, the CDR3 is TGTGCCAGCAGTTTCAGGGGCCGCGAGCAGTACTTC.

Only a few counts were recorded for this clonotype. The chain is built from TRBV5-6 and TRBJ2-7; D uncertain. Per the germline V gene, CDR1 is SGHDT and CDR2 is YYEEEE. Trimming stripped 4 bases from V and 7 bases from J, with 9 bases between. The CDR3 runs 11 residues. The CDR3 DNA follows: TGTGCCAGCAGCGTGGGGAAGGAGCAGTACTTC. This sequence encodes CASSVGKEQYF.

This clonotype came up a few times. This sequence joins TRBV11-2 and TRBJ2-7; D perhaps matches TRBD1 (5 bases). The CDR3 is 13 amino acids. CDR1 SGHAT and CDR2 FQNNGV come from the germline V gene. Between the trimmed V and J ends, which lost 1 base and 5 bases, there was a span of 9 bases. The CDR3 protein is CASSLGPRDEQYF. DNA of the CDR3: TGTGCCAGCAGCTTAGGCCCCAGGGACGAGCAGTACTTC. The full variable domain, its missing parts supplied by reference TRBV11-2 and TRBJ2-7, is EAGVAQSPRYKIIEKRQSVAFWCNPISGHATLYWYQQILGQGPKLLIQFQNNGVVDDSQLPKDRFSAERLKGVDSTLKIQPAKLEDSAVYLCASSLGPRDEQYFGPGTRLTVT.

This clonotype was recorded a few times. The chain employs TRBV6-2 or TRBV6-3 and TRBJ2-7; 8 nucleotides align to TRBD2. The V gene end was trimmed by 6 bases and the J gene end by 5 bases; junction bases not matched to a gene: 9. Germline V gene sequence: CDR1 MNHEY, CDR2 SVGEGT. The CDR3 is 14 amino acids. CDR3 DNA sequence: TGTGCCAGCAGGAGCGGGAGAAGGGTCGACGAGCAGTACTTC. This gives the protein CASRSGRRVDEQYF.

This clonotype has a count of ten or more. The V and J genes are TRBV3-1 and TRBJ2-2; D unresolved. V lost 4 bases to trimming and J lost 1 base, with 13 bases between them. The CDR3 spans 16 residues. Per the germline V gene, CDR1 is LGHDT and CDR2 is YNNKEL (reference sequence). CDR3 loop: CASSPPTGQNTGELFF. CDR3 sequence (DNA): TGTGCCAGCAGCCCGCCGACCGGGCAGAACACCGGGGAGCTGTTTTTT.

This clonotype has at least ten counts. The CDR3 DNA follows: TGCGCCAGCAGCTTGAACGGGGAAAGGATCTCGAACACCATATATTTT. This gives the protein CASSLNGERISNTIYF. The rearrangement uses TRBV5-1 and TRBJ1-3; D call uncertain. In germline, CDR1 is SGHRS, CDR2 YFSETQ. With 1 base removed from V and 7 bases from J, the gap between germline ends came to 18 bases. The CDR3 contains 16 residues. The entire variable domain, with the rest obtained from reference TRBV5-1 and TRBJ1-3, is as follows: KAGVTQTPRYLIKTRGQQVTLSCSPISGHRSVSWYQQTPGQGLQFLFEYFSETQRNKGNFPGRFSGRQFSNSRSEMNVSTLELGDSALYLCASSLNGERISNTIYFGEGSWLTVV.

This clonotype was picked up many times. The chain combines TRBV7-2 with TRBJ1-2, with D possibly TRBD1 on 6 matching bases. V dropped 5 bases and J dropped 0 bases, with 13 bases sitting between them. CDR1 is SGHTA and CDR2 is FQGNSA in the germline V gene. The CDR3 is 15 residues long. The CDR3 nucleotides read TGTGCCAGCAGCGGGAGTGGGACACCTAACTATGGCTACACCTTC. This encodes CASSGSGTPNYGYTF.

The chain is built from TRBV20-1 and TRBJ2-5, with 10 positions matching TRBD2. Germline V lookup: CDR1 DFQATT, CDR2 SNEGSKA (reference sequence). V was pared by 5 bases and J by 2 bases, with 2 bases of the junction left unmatched. CDR3 size: 13 residues. The CDR3 reads CSASLAGQETQYF. Written as DNA, the CDR3 is TGCAGTGCTTCACTAGCGGGGCAAGAGACCCAGTACTTC.

This clonotype was seen a handful of times. The chain links TRBV2 to TRBJ2-7; perhaps D is TRBD1 or TRBD2 (5 bases each). There are 12 residues in the CDR3. Trimming pared 10 bases from V and 2 bases from J, leaving 12 bases between. CDR1 and CDR2 from the germline V gene are SNHLY and FYNNEI. CDR3 in amino acids: CATRDGPYEQYF. Written as DNA, the CDR3 is TGTGCCACCCGGGACGGACCCTACGAGCAGTACTTC.

This clonotype was recorded many times. The gene calls are TRBV27 and TRBJ1-6; no clear D gene. Germline V gene sequence: CDR1 MNHEY, CDR2 SMNVEV (reference sequence). The CDR3 is 15 amino acids. The V end was cut by 3 bases, the J end by 0 bases, with 6 bases between. Here the CDR3 DNA reads TGTGCCAGCAGTTTGCTAAGCTCCTATAATTCACCCCTCCACTTT. This codes for CASSLLSSYNSPLHF.

With regard to this clonotype: Compared with germline, one end of the junction differs, possibly owing to a read error. The chain couples TRBV6-2 or TRBV6-3 to TRBJ2-5; TRBD2 might be the D (6 bases). The germline V gene has CDR1 MNHEY and CDR2 SVGEGT. This CDR3 is built from 16 residues. CDR3 amino acids: CASRYSWDSVAETQYF. Here the CDR3 DNA reads TGTGCCAGCAGATACTCCTGGGACTCGGTGGCAGAGACCCAGTACTTC.

This clonotype was counted many times. The J gene is TRBJ2-3, the V gene TRBV15; D is undetermined. The germline CDR1 and CDR2 sequences are LNHNV and YYDKDF (reference sequence). The CDR3 sequence is 13 residues long. V lost 0 bases and J 4 bases, leaving 5 bases between the germline ends. CDR3 coding DNA: TGTGCCACCAGCAGAGATAGGTCAGATACGCAGTATTTT. This sequence encodes CATSRDRSDTQYF.

This clonotype was counted between two and nine times. The chain links TRBV6-1 to TRBJ2-3; 10 bases match TRBD2. Trimming took 5 bases from V and 1 from J; bases not matched to a gene: 3. CDR3 length: 15 residues. Germline assignment: CDR1 MNHNS and CDR2 SASEGT. The CDR3 spells CASSQGTSGTDTQYF. The CDR3 DNA reads as TGTGCCAGCAGTCAAGGGACTAGCGGCACAGATACGCAGTATTTT.

There are a few counts of this clonotype. The V and J genes are TRBV28 and TRBJ1-1, with 8 bases that match TRBD1. Germline CDR1 MDHEN, CDR2 SYDVKM. V shed 2 bases, J shed 5 bases, and the junction held 4 bases outside the gene matches. CDR3 length equals 14 residues. The CDR3 bases are TGTGCCAGCAGTTTAGGCAGGGGGCGGACTGAAGCTTTCTTT. Amino acids: CASSLGRGRTEAFF.

This clonotype was found many times. The chain couples TRBV29-1 to TRBJ2-2; tentative D call: TRBD2 (6 bases). CDR3 size: 15 residues. CDR1 SQVTM and CDR2 ANQGSEA come from the germline V gene. Deletions cut 0 bases from V and 7 bases from J, with 15 bases between. DNA for the CDR3: TGCAGCGTTGAAGATGGTACTAGCCTGGGCGGGGAGCTGTTTTTT. Translated, it gives CSVEDGTSLGGELFF.

This clonotype showed up just a few times. V and J are TRBV6-2 or TRBV6-3 and TRBJ1-2; D is undetermined. There are 14 residues in the CDR3. Germline loops: CDR1 MNHEY, CDR2 SVGEGT. V lost 3 bases and J 2 bases, leaving 10 bases between the germline ends. CDR3: CASSYSDVNYGYTF. The CDR3 nucleotides read TGTGCCAGCAGTTATTCGGACGTCAACTATGGCTACACCTTC.

This clonotype came up a few times. The chain uses TRBV4-3 and TRBJ2-5, with 11 nucleotides matching TRBD2. The germline V gene encodes CDR1 LGHNA and CDR2 YSLEER. The J segment lost 2 bases and the V segment lost 4 bases, leaving 9 bases of the junction unmatched. The CDR3 runs 17 residues. The CDR3 DNA is TGCGCCAGCAGCCTTCGACTAGCGGGGAGGGAGCAAGAGACCCAGTACTTC. The encoded protein is CASSLRLAGREQETQYF.

This clonotype was seen ten or more times. V gene TRBV7-8 combines with J gene TRBJ2-1; a weak D match, TRBD2 (6 bases). Germline V gene lookup returns CDR1 SGHVS and CDR2 FQNEAQ. The CDR3 is 15 amino acids. V lost 1 base and J lost 2, with 9 bases in between. CDR3 in DNA: TGTGCCAGCAGCTTAGTAGCGGTTACCTACAATGAGCAGTTCTTC. Protein product: CASSLVAVTYNEQFF. Looking up the rest from reference TRBV7-8 and TRBJ2-1 gives the full variable domain: GAGVSQSPRYKVAKRGQDVALRCDPISGHVSLFWYQQALGQGPEFLTYFQNEAQLDKSGLPSDRFFAERPEGSVSTLKIQRTQQEDSAVYLCASSLVAVTYNEQFFGPGTRLTVL.

In its sample, this clonotype was seen a few times. This chain links TRBV9 with TRBJ1-2; 8 bases align to TRBD1. This CDR3 region has 16 residues. Per germline, CDR1 SGDLS and CDR2 YYNGEE. With V trimmed by 1 base and J by 6 bases, 11 bases remained unmatched. CDR3 amino acids: CASSVRVSGGGDGYTF. The CDR3 DNA reads TGTGCCAGCAGCGTACGCGTTTCAGGGGGCGGGGATGGCTACACCTTC. The full variable domain, in which reference TRBV9 and TRBJ1-2 provide the parts outside the CDR3, is DSGVTQTPKHLITATGQRVTLRCSPRSGDLSVYWYQQSLDQGLQFLIQYYNGEERAKGNILERFSAQQFPDLHSELNLSSLELGDSALYFCASSVRVSGGGDGYTFGSGTRLTVV.

At least ten counts were recorded for this clonotype. The chain couples TRBV29-1 to TRBJ2-1; D not certain. Germline values: CDR1 SQVTM, CDR2 ANQGSEA. Trimming took off 2 bases at V and 12 bases at J, with 14 bases between the two ends. This CDR3 contains 12 residues. The CDR3 region has the DNA TGCAGCGTTGAACCCCTGGGCCGAGGGCAGTTCTTC. Its translation: CSVEPLGRGQFF.

This chain links TRBV7-2 with TRBJ2-7, with TRBD1 identical over 8 bases. Germline V lookup: CDR1 SGHTA, CDR2 FQGNSA. Losses at the gene ends were 5 bases for V and 7 bases for J; bases not matched to a gene: 4. The CDR3 is 12 amino acids. CDR3 residues: CASSTRQGEQYF. CDR3 nucleotide sequence: TGTGCCAGCAGCACTCGACAGGGGGAGCAGTACTTC.

In this sample, this clonotype turned up many times. This chain links TRBV18 with TRBJ2-2; D gene unclear. CDR3 length: 16 residues. Germline V CDR1 and CDR2: KGHSH, LQKENI. Trimming cost V 0 bases and J 2 bases, with 10 bases left between them. CDR3 region: CASSPPDVSNTGELFF. The DNA for the CDR3 is TGTGCCAGCTCACCACCTGATGTTTCAAACACCGGGGAGCTGTTTTTT.

The J gene is TRBJ2-1, the V gene TRBV9; D is unresolved. The CDR3 covers 14 residues. Germline V gene data show CDR1 as SGDLS and CDR2 as YYNGEE. Trimming cost V 0 bases and J 4 bases, with 8 bases left between them. The CDR3 reads CASSVAEAYNEQFF. In DNA form, the CDR3 reads TGTGCCAGCAGCGTAGCGGAAGCATACAATGAGCAGTTCTTC.

This clonotype was detected a few times. The chain uses TRBV20-1 and TRBJ2-2; tentatively, D is TRBD2 (5 bases). CDR3 length: 12 amino acids. CDR1 and CDR2 from the germline V gene are DFQATT and SNEGSKA (reference sequence). V was trimmed by 2 bases and J by 9 bases, leaving 10 bases between them. The CDR3 loop is CSARKEAWELFF. CDR3 DNA: TGCAGTGCTAGAAAGGAGGCCTGGGAGCTGTTTTTT.

This clonotype was detected a few times. At one end, the junction sequence differs from germline, possibly due to a read error. The genes are TRBV6-2 or TRBV6-3 and TRBJ2-3, with no clear D. The germline CDR1 and CDR2 sequences are MNHEY and SVGEGT. The CDR3 runs 14 residues. This CDR3 reads CASGYWRSTDTQYF. In nucleotides, the CDR3 is TGTGCCAGCGGTTATTGGCGCAGCACAGATACGCAGTATTTT.

The V gene is TRBV10-3, the J gene TRBJ2-2; 9 bases match TRBD1. Germline V gene lookup returns CDR1 ENHRY and CDR2 SYGVKD. The CDR3 contains 15 residues. The trim removed 6 bases at V and 7 bases at J, leaving 9 bases unmatched. CDR3 coding DNA: TGTGCCATCAGCGCCGGGACAGGGAAAGTCGGGGAGCTGTTTTTT. Translated: CAISAGTGKVGELFF.

This clonotype was observed a few times. This rearrangement joins TRBV5-6 to TRBJ2-7; D uncertain. V gave up 2 bases and J gave up 6 bases, with 9 bases separating them. CDR1 is SGHDT, CDR2 YYEEEE, per germline. This CDR3 is built from 12 residues. The CDR3 region is CASSFGDGEQYF. DNA of the CDR3: TGTGCCAGCAGCTTTGGAGACGGCGAGCAGTACTTC.

The table lists this clonotype with a few counts. The V call is TRBV20-1, the J call TRBJ2-7, with TRBD1 identical over 8 bases. Germline V CDR1 and CDR2: DFQATT, SNEGSKA (reference sequence). V trimming: 1 base; J trimming: 2 bases; junction bases outside the gene matches: 7. The CDR3 extends over 15 amino acids. DNA for the CDR3: TGCAGTGCTAGAGTCCTGGACAGGGTCGCCTACGAGCAGTACTTC. It specifies CSARVLDRVAYEQYF.

The chain recombines TRBV2 with TRBJ2-3; TRBD2 agrees at 9 bases. The germline gives CDR1 SNHLY, CDR2 FYNNEI. V shed 10 bases, J shed 1 base, and the junction held 18 bases outside the gene matches. This CDR3 spans 18 amino acids. CDR3 loop: CAICLAPSREGGTDTQYF. DNA of the CDR3: TGTGCCATCTGTTTGGCCCCCTCGCGGGAGGGGGGCACAGATACGCAGTATTTT. The whole variable domain, filled in from reference TRBV2 and TRBJ2-3, reads EPEVTQTPSHQVTQMGQEVILRCVPISNHLYFYWYRQILGQKVEFLVSFYNNEISEKSEIFDDQFSVERPDGSNFTLKIRSTKLEDSAMYFCAICLAPSREGGTDTQYFGPGTRLTVL.

This clonotype was recorded at least ten times. V gene TRBV4-3 combines with J gene TRBJ2-2; 10 bases fit TRBD2. Germline CDR1 is LGHNA and CDR2 is YSLEER. The CDR3 is made up of 16 amino acids. The trim removed 0 bases at V and 6 bases at J, leaving 4 bases unmatched. In DNA, the CDR3 is TGCGCCAGCAGCCAAGATGAGCGGGGGGGATCCGGGGAGCTGTTTTTT. It yields the protein CASSQDERGGSGELFF.